This TCR beta chain was captured in a study of T-cell reconstitution after alpha-beta-depleted transplantation in children. CDR1 and CDR2 from the germline V gene are MGHDK and SYGVNS. This CDR3 region has 16 residues. The V gene lost 1 base and the J gene lost 0 bases, with 12 bases spanning the gap. Unique molecular identifiers featured in how the TCRbeta library was prepared. TCRdb re-derived calls from the PCR reads in MiXCR, one entry per CDR3 protein. This sample has about 500,000 distinct CDR3 sequences, with 32% found just once. The sequences come from PBMCs from the stem cell graft donor, collected from the stem cell graft. The TCR was taken from a human donor who donated a stem cell graft to a child with aplastic anemia. The rearrangement links TRBV25-1 to TRBJ1-2, with TRBD1 as a possible D gene (5 bases). CDR3 sequence (DNA): TGTGCCAGCAGTGAATCGGGGGATCTGACTAACTATGGCTACACCTTC. It encodes CASSESGDLTNYGYTF.